A single sample gave rise to the 24 T cell receptor beta chains below, sequenced in a study of OX40 agonist ivuxolimab in advanced cancers. TCRdb keeps only in-frame clones here, not all; method: immunoSEQ multiplex PCR. This table has some 22,000 clones, approximately 87% appearing once. Sample: CD4+ or CD8+ T cells sorted from blood, taken in a trial of the OX40 agonist ivuxolimab. These receptors originate from an adult with an advanced solid tumor such as melanoma, head and neck, liver or kidney cancer.

This clone was detected only a few times. The chain's CDR3 is CASRITGETEAFF. CDR3 coding DNA: TGTGCCAGCAGGATTACAGGGGAGACTGAAGCTTTCTTT. This sequence joins TRBV7-9 and TRBJ1-1, with 7 nucleotides matching TRBD1. Per the germline V gene, CDR1 is SEHNR and CDR2 is FQNEAQ (reference sequence). This CDR3 spans 13 amino acids. The trim removed 6 bases at V and 5 bases at J, leaving 6 bases unmatched.

J is TRBJ1-1 and V is TRBV5-1; no definite D call. Trimming stripped 4 bases from V and 3 bases from J, with 13 bases between. Germline V lookup: CDR1 SGHRS, CDR2 YFSETQ. There are 14 residues in the CDR3. The CDR3 DNA is TGCGCCAGCAGCGCTATTTTAAGGGACACTGAAGCTTTCTTT. Protein product: CASSAILRDTEAFF. Drawing the rest from reference TRBV5-1 and TRBJ1-1, the complete variable domain is KAGVTQTPRYLIKTRGQQVTLSCSPISGHRSVSWYQQTPGQGLQFLFEYFSETQRNKGNFPGRFSGRQFSNSRSEMNVSTLELGDSALYLCASSAILRDTEAFFGQGTRLTVV.

The chain couples TRBV4-2 to TRBJ1-3, with no clear D. Per the germline V gene, CDR1 is LGHNA and CDR2 is YNFKEQ. V shed 0 bases and J shed 1 base, with 10 bases lying between them. The CDR3 is 16 amino acids. Here the CDR3 reads CASSQDLYYSGNTIYF. CDR3 DNA: TGTGCCAGCAGCCAAGATCTTTATTATTCTGGAAACACCATATATTTT.

The V and J genes are TRBV27 and TRBJ2-1; D is undetermined. V was cut by 3 bases and J by 0 bases, with 3 bases left in between. This CDR3 has 13 amino acids. Germline V gene lookup returns CDR1 MNHEY and CDR2 SMNVEV (reference sequence). In DNA form, the CDR3 reads TGTGCCAGCAGTTTGAACTCCTACAATGAGCAGTTCTTC. Its protein product is CASSLNSYNEQFF.

The chain couples TRBV5-6 to TRBJ2-2; D ambiguous. Between the trimmed V and J ends, which lost 4 bases and 6 bases, there was a span of 16 bases. Germline V CDR1 and CDR2: SGHDT, YYEEEE. The CDR3 consists of 15 residues. The CDR3 nucleotides read TGTGCCAGCAGCCCGCGTATTTTGGTCCCCGGGGAGCTGTTTTTT. Its translation: CASSPRILVPGELFF.

The chain employs TRBV6-5 and TRBJ2-5; the match to TRBD1 covers 9 bases. CDR3 length: 15 amino acids. The ends lost 6 bases at V and 4 bases at J; junction bases unmatched: 9. From germline, CDR1 is MNHEY and CDR2 SVGAGI. The CDR3 region is CASRRDREVAETQYF. The DNA for the CDR3 is TGTGCCAGCAGGCGGGACAGGGAGGTAGCAGAGACCCAGTACTTC.

This chain connects TRBV2 to TRBJ1-5; possible D gene TRBD1, 5 bases. The length of the CDR3 is 16 residues. The V end was cut by 7 bases, the J end by 4 bases, with 20 bases between. In germline, CDR1 is SNHLY, CDR2 FYNNEI. This chain's CDR3 is CASTSLGEWGNQPQHF. Written as DNA, the CDR3 is TGTGCCAGCACTTCCCTCGGGGAGTGGGGGAATCAGCCCCAGCATTTT. Variable domain in full (rest from reference TRBV2 and TRBJ1-5): EPEVTQTPSHQVTQMGQEVILRCVPISNHLYFYWYRQILGQKVEFLVSFYNNEISEKSEIFDDQFSVERPDGSNFTLKIRSTKLEDSAMYFCASTSLGEWGNQPQHFGDGTRLSIL.

The chain combines TRBV7-3 with TRBJ1-1; 8 bases match TRBD1. This CDR3 spans 16 amino acids. CDR1 is SGHTA, CDR2 FQGTGA, per germline. Unmatched junction bases numbered 13, after V lost 0 bases and J lost 10 bases. The DNA for the CDR3 is TGTGCCAGCAGCTTAACCCCTGGAGCAGGGGGCGAGGGAGCTTTCTTT. As protein: CASSLTPGAGGEGAFF.

The rearrangement joins TRBV7-2 to TRBJ2-7, with 7 bases that match TRBD2. This CDR3 comprises 15 residues. Losses at the gene ends were 5 bases for V and 6 bases for J; bases not matched to a gene: 13. Germline lookup yields CDR1 SGHTA and CDR2 FQGNSA. CDR3 DNA sequence: TGTGCCAGCAGCCCGAGCGGGGCCGGAAGCGGCGAGCAGTACTTC. This translates into CASSPSGAGSGEQYF.

The chain carries TRBV7-9 and TRBJ2-2; D possibly corresponds to TRBD1 (6 bases). Germline V CDR1 and CDR2: SEHNR, FQNEAQ (reference sequence). The CDR3 is made up of 13 amino acids. Trimming stripped 5 bases from V and 6 bases from J, with 10 bases between. CDR3 DNA sequence: TGTGCCAGCAGCCCCGGACAGTCCGGGGAGCTGTTTTTT. Residues: CASSPGQSGELFF.

The chain employs TRBV12-1 and TRBJ2-7. TRBV12-1 is a recognized pseudogene. This CDR3 has 11 residues. CDR3 DNA: TGTGCCAGCAGCTGGGGGACCCGGCAGTACTTC. Residues: CASSWGTRQYF.

CDR3 DNA sequence: TGCGCCAGCAGCGTCGGGACAGGGAGTTTTGCGAATGAAAAACTGTTTTTT. Translated, it gives CASSVGTGSFANEKLFF. The V call is TRBV5-1, the J call TRBJ1-4; the match to TRBD1 covers 9 bases. The CDR3 extends over 17 amino acids. Losses at the gene ends were 4 bases for V and 5 bases for J; bases not matched to a gene: 12. The germline gives CDR1 SGHRS, CDR2 YFSETQ.

The chain employs TRBV5-1 and TRBJ1-1; 7 bases fit TRBD1. This CDR3 comprises 13 residues. The ends lost 7 bases at V and 3 bases at J; junction bases unmatched: 6. Germline V gene sequence: CDR1 SGHRS, CDR2 YFSETQ. This CDR3 reads CASRQGGDTEAFF. Here the CDR3 DNA reads TGCGCCAGCCGACAGGGCGGTGACACTGAAGCTTTCTTT.

The rearrangement links TRBV19 to TRBJ1-3; D is uncertain. V lost 8 bases to trimming and J lost 4 bases, with 12 bases between them. The germline V gene encodes CDR1 LNHDA and CDR2 SQIVND (reference sequence). The CDR3 is made up of 13 amino acids. CDR3 residues: CASSDSPGNTIYF. The CDR3 coding sequence is TGTGCCAGTTCCGACTCCCCAGGAAACACCATATATTTT.

Sample share makes this clone medium-sized. J is TRBJ1-2 and V is TRBV7-7; 7 nucleotides agree with TRBD1. Germline V gives CDR1 SSHAT, CDR2 FNYEAQ (reference sequence). The length of the CDR3 is 16 residues. Losses at the gene ends were 6 bases for V and 0 bases for J; bases not matched to a gene: 10. The CDR3 reads CASSLDPTGTNYGYTF. CDR3 bases: TGTGCCAGCAGTCTTGACCCGACAGGGACTAACTATGGCTACACCTTC.

The genes are TRBV27 and TRBJ1-1, with unresolved D. V lost 0 bases and J 5 bases, leaving 7 bases between the germline ends. The CDR3 spans 13 residues. Germline assignment: CDR1 MNHEY and CDR2 SMNVEV (reference sequence). The CDR3 protein is CASSLSGRTEAFF. CDR3 sequence (DNA): TGTGCCAGCAGTTTATCGGGGAGAACTGAAGCTTTCTTT.

The chain uses TRBV27 and TRBJ2-7, with D unresolved. CDR1 and CDR2 from the germline V gene are MNHEY and SMNVEV (reference sequence). This CDR3 spans 13 amino acids. The V end lost 0 bases, the J end lost 2 bases, and 5 bases lay between the germline ends. The CDR3 protein is CASSLSKTYEQYF. In DNA form, the CDR3 reads TGTGCCAGCAGTTTATCGAAGACCTACGAGCAGTACTTC.

The chain couples TRBV6-5 to TRBJ2-6; D remains unclear. With 0 bases removed from V and 0 bases from J, the gap between germline ends came to 3 bases. CDR3 length: 15 residues. The germline CDR1 and CDR2 sequences are MNHEY and SVGAGI. This CDR3 reads CASSYSHSGANVLTF. The CDR3 bases are TGTGCCAGCAGTTACTCGCACTCTGGGGCCAACGTCCTGACTTTC.

This chain links TRBV2 with TRBJ2-5; no reliable D call. The CDR3 extends over 12 amino acids. V lost 11 bases to trimming and J lost 5 bases, with 15 bases between them. From germline, CDR1 is SNHLY and CDR2 FYNNEI. This CDR3 is CALTPKMETQYF. The CDR3 coding sequence is TGTGCCCTGACACCGAAAATGGAGACCCAGTACTTC.

The chain uses TRBV7-2 and TRBJ1-2; 7 bases align to TRBD1. This CDR3 contains 14 residues. With V trimmed by 5 bases and J by 5 bases, 8 bases remained unmatched. Germline V gives CDR1 SGHTA, CDR2 FQGNSA. DNA for the CDR3: TGTGCCAGCAGCCTCGGGAGGGGGCTTTATGGCTACACCTTC. Residues: CASSLGRGLYGYTF.

This chain joins TRBV5-1 and TRBJ1-2, with 7 positions matching TRBD1. The CDR3 is made up of 15 amino acids. V lost 4 bases, J lost 0 bases, and 6 bases stayed unmatched. Germline V gene lookup returns CDR1 SGHRS and CDR2 YFSETQ. CDR3 sequence reads: CASSPGDSTNYGYTF. In DNA form, the CDR3 reads TGCGCCAGCAGCCCCGGGGACAGCACTAACTATGGCTACACCTTC.

V and J are TRBV19 and TRBJ1-1; D not certain. In germline, CDR1 is LNHDA, CDR2 SQIVND (reference sequence). V gave up 7 bases and J gave up 0 bases, with 15 bases separating them. This CDR3 has 15 amino acids. The CDR3 protein is CASTPGPLMNTEAFF. Written as DNA, the CDR3 is TGTGCCAGTACCCCAGGTCCTCTAATGAACACTGAAGCTTTCTTT.

The CDR3 loop reads CASSLTDRVHSNQPQHF. CDR3 in DNA: TGTGCCAGCAGCCTTACCGACAGGGTCCATAGCAATCAGCCCCAGCATTTT. The chain recombines TRBV7-6 with TRBJ1-5; 7 nucleotides align to TRBD1. V shed 5 bases and J 0 bases; nucleotides not matched to a gene: 10. The CDR3 contains 17 residues. Germline assignment: CDR1 SGHVS and CDR2 FNYEAQ.

The chain combines TRBV7-2 with TRBJ2-5; D may be TRBD1 or TRBD2 (5 bases each). V dropped 7 bases and J dropped 5 bases, with 17 bases sitting between them. The CDR3 sequence is 14 residues long. Germline V lookup: CDR1 SGHTA, CDR2 FQGNSA. The CDR3 nucleotides read TGTGCCAGCACCCCCACCGGGACGAGGGAGACCCAGTACTTC. This encodes CASTPTGTRETQYF.